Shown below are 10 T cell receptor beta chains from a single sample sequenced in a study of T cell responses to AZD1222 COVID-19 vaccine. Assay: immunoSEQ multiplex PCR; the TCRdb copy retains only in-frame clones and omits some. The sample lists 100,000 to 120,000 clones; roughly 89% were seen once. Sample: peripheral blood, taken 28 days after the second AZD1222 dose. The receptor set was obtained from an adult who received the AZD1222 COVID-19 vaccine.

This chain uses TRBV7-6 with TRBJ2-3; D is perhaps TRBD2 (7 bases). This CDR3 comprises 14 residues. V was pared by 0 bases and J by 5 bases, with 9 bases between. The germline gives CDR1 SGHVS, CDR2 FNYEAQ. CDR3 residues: CASSLAGGRDTQYF. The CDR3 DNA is TGTGCCAGCAGCTTAGCGGGGGGGCGAGATACGCAGTATTTT.

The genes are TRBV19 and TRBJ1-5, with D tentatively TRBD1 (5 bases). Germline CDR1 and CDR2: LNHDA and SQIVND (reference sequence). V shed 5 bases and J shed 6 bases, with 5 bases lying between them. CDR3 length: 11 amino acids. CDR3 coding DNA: TGTGCCAGTAGTGACAGTCAGCCCCAGCATTTT. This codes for CASSDSQPQHF.

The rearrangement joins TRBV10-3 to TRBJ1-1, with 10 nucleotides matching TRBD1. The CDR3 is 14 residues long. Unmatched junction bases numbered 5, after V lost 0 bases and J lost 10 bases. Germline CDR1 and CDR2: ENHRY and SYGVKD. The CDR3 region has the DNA TGTGCCATCAGTGAGTCAGACAGGGGGCAAGGAGCTTTCTTT. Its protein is CAISESDRGQGAFF.

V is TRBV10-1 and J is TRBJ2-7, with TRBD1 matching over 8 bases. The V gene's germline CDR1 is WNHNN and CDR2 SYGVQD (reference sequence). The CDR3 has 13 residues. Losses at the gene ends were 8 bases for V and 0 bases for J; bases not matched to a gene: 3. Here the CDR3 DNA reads TGCGCCAGCCCCACAGGGGGCTCCTACGAGCAGTACTTC. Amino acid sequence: CASPTGGSYEQYF.

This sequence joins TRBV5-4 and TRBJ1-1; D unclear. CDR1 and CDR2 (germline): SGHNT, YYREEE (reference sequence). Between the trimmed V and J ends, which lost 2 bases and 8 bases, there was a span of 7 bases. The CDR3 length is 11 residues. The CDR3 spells CASSFGGEAFF. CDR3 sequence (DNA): TGTGCCAGCAGCTTCGGAGGGGAAGCTTTCTTT.

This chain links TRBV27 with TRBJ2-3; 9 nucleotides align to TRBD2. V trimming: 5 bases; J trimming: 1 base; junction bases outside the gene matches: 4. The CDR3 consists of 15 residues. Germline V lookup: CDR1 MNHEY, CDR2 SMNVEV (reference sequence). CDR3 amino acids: CASSLRTSGTDTQYF. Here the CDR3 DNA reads TGTGCCAGCAGTCTGAGGACTAGCGGCACAGATACGCAGTATTTT.

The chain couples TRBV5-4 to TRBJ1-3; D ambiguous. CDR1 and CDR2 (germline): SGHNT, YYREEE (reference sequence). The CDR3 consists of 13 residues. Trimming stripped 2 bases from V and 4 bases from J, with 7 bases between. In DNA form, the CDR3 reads TGTGCCAGCAGCTTTCGGCTGGGAAACACCATATATTTT. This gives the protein CASSFRLGNTIYF.

The chain's CDR3 is CASKQGAAQPQHF. CDR3 bases: TGTGCCAGCAAACAGGGGGCGGCTCAGCCCCAGCATTTT. The V call is TRBV12-3 or TRBV12-4, the J call TRBJ1-5, with 9 positions matching TRBD1. This CDR3 comprises 13 residues. V trimming: 7 bases; J trimming: 6 bases; junction bases outside the gene matches: 4.

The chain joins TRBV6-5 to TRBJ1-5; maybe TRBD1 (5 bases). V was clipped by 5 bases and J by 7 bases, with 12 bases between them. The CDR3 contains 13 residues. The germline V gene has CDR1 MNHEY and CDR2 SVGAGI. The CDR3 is CASSPGSGQPQHF. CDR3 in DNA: TGTGCCAGCAGTCCAGGGTCCGGGCAGCCCCAGCATTTT.

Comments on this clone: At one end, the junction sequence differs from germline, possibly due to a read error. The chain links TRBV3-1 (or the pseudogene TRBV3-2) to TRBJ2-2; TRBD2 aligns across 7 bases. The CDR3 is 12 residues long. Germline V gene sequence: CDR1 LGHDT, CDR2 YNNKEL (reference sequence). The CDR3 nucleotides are TGTGCCAGCAGCCAGGAGGGAGGGGCGCTGTTTTTT. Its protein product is CASSQEGGALFF.